These T cell receptor beta chains were read from a single sample in a study of blood T cell repertoires in COVID-19. Using immunoSEQ multiplex PCR, the repertoire was profiled, and TCRdb retains in-frame clones only, with some absent. The sample lists roughly 440,000 clones, around 88% occurring once. Sequenced input: peripheral blood. These receptor sequences come from a woman between 50 and 59 years old with COVID-19, enrolled during active disease. CDR3s include the opening cysteine and the closing phenylalanine or tryptophan. Each record gives: D gene, V gene, clone size, J gene, CDR3 DNA, CDR3 protein. D genes are given only for firm matches. Clone sizes are given selectively: once, few, many, or a class where the clone is expanded.

d_gene: TRBD2; v_gene: TRBV9; abundance: .; j_gene: TRBJ2-7; CDR3nt: TGTGCCAGCAGCGAGGGACTAGCGGGGGCCACCTACGAGCAGTACTTC; CDR3aa: CASSEGLAGATYEQYF
d_gene: TRBD1; v_gene: TRBV11-2; abundance: .; j_gene: TRBJ2-7; CDR3nt: TGTGCCAGCAGCTCCCATGCCGGGACAGGGATCTACGAGCAGTACTTC; CDR3aa: CASSSHAGTGIYEQYF
d_gene: TRBD1; v_gene: TRBV3-1/TRBV3-2; abundance: .; j_gene: TRBJ1-6; CDR3nt: TGTGCCAGCAGCCAAGGTAGGACAGGGAATTCACCCCTCCACTTT; CDR3aa: CASSQGRTGNSPLHF
d_gene: .; v_gene: TRBV18; abundance: .; j_gene: TRBJ2-6; CDR3nt: TGTGCCAGCTCACCCGCCGTAATTGGGGCGCGGGGGGCCAACGTCCTGACTTTC; CDR3aa: CASSPAVIGARGANVLTF
d_gene: TRBD2; v_gene: TRBV12-5; abundance: .; j_gene: TRBJ2-7; CDR3nt: TGTGCTAGTGGTTTGCCGACCAAGCTAGCGGGGGGGCCCCACGAGCAGTACTTC; CDR3aa: CASGLPTKLAGGPHEQYF
d_gene: .; v_gene: TRBV27; abundance: .; j_gene: TRBJ1-6; CDR3nt: TGTGCCAGCAGAAGCTCCCTTTACCCCCGGAGCTCCTATAATTCACCCCTCCACTTT; CDR3aa: CASRSSLYPRSSYNSPLHF
d_gene: .; v_gene: TRBV7-5; abundance: once; j_gene: TRBJ2-7; CDR3nt: TGTGCCAGAAGAGTTAGCGGTAAAGTCTACGAGCAGTACTTC; CDR3aa: CARRVSGKVYEQYF
d_gene: .; v_gene: TRBV3-1/TRBV3-2; abundance: .; j_gene: TRBJ2-2; CDR3nt: TGTGCCAGCAGCCGAGCGGGTGGGGCCTCGACCGGGGAGCTGTTTTTT; CDR3aa: CASSRAGGASTGELFF
d_gene: TRBD1; v_gene: TRBV29-1; abundance: .; j_gene: TRBJ2-1; CDR3nt: TGCAGCGCCTCCCGGGGACAGGGCTACTATGAGCAGTTCTTC; CDR3aa: CSASRGQGYYEQFF
d_gene: TRBD2; v_gene: TRBV3-1/TRBV3-2; abundance: .; j_gene: TRBJ2-7; CDR3nt: TGTGCCAGCAGACTAGCGGGGTTGGGCGACGAGCAGTACTTC; CDR3aa: CASRLAGLGDEQYF
d_gene: .; v_gene: TRBV9; abundance: .; j_gene: TRBJ1-3; CDR3nt: TGTGCCAGCAGCGTAACAATCGACTCTGGAAACACCATATATTTT; CDR3aa: CASSVTIDSGNTIYF
d_gene: TRBD1; v_gene: TRBV6-5; abundance: .; j_gene: TRBJ2-1; CDR3nt: TGTGCCAGCGGGGACAGCTCCTACAATGAGCGGTTCTTC; CDR3aa: CASGDSSYNERFF
d_gene: .; v_gene: TRBV5-4; abundance: .; j_gene: TRBJ1-1; CDR3nt: TGTGCCAGCAGCCCCGGACAGTTTCCGAACACTGAAGCTTTCTTT; CDR3aa: CASSPGQFPNTEAFF
d_gene: .; v_gene: TRBV5-4; abundance: .; j_gene: TRBJ1-4; CDR3nt: TGTGCCAGCAGCCGCGGGGGGGTAGGGGAAAAACTGTTTTTT; CDR3aa: CASSRGGVGEKLFF
d_gene: TRBD1; v_gene: TRBV19; abundance: .; j_gene: TRBJ1-2; CDR3nt: TGTGCCAGTACCCCGACAGGGAACTATGGCTACACCTTC; CDR3aa: CASTPTGNYGYTF
d_gene: .; v_gene: TRBV9; abundance: .; j_gene: TRBJ2-3; CDR3nt: TGTGCCAGCAGCGTAGGATGGGGGGGCTTCCGATCCACGCAGTATTTT; CDR3aa: CASSVGWGGFRSTQYF
d_gene: .; v_gene: TRBV24-1; abundance: .; j_gene: TRBJ1-1; CDR3nt: TGTGCCACCAGGGCGCGGGGTGGGAACACTGAAGCTTTCTTT; CDR3aa: CATRARGGNTEAFF
d_gene: TRBD1; v_gene: TRBV6-6; abundance: .; j_gene: TRBJ2-1; CDR3nt: TGTGCCAGCAGCCTTTCCACAGGGGAGAATGAGCAGTTCTTC; CDR3aa: CASSLSTGENEQFF
d_gene: TRBD2; v_gene: TRBV27; abundance: .; j_gene: TRBJ2-3; CDR3nt: TGTGCCAGCAGTTGGGGGGGAGATACGCAGTATTTT; CDR3aa: CASSWGGDTQYF
d_gene: .; v_gene: TRBV5-1; abundance: once; j_gene: TRBJ1-6; CDR3nt: TGCGCCAGCAGCTTGGGTTCGAGGGATTCACCCCTCCACTTT; CDR3aa: CASSLGSRDSPLHF
d_gene: .; v_gene: TRBV15; abundance: few; j_gene: TRBJ2-7; CDR3nt: TGTGCCACCAGCAGAGATGGTGCCTCCGGGAGCTCCTACGAGCAGTACTTC; CDR3aa: CATSRDGASGSSYEQYF
d_gene: TRBD2; v_gene: TRBV27; abundance: .; j_gene: TRBJ2-1; CDR3nt: TGTGCCAGCAGTGGGACCACTAGCGGGGGGCGGGGTGAGCAGTTCTTC; CDR3aa: CASSGTTSGGRGEQFF
d_gene: TRBD1; v_gene: TRBV2; abundance: few; j_gene: TRBJ1-5; CDR3nt: TGTGCCAGCAGTGAAGGACAGGGTGGGAGTCAGCCCCAGCATTTT; CDR3aa: CASSEGQGGSQPQHF
d_gene: TRBD2; v_gene: TRBV3-1/TRBV3-2; abundance: .; j_gene: TRBJ2-7; CDR3nt: TGTGCCAGCAGCAGCGGGGGATCCTACGAGCAGTACTTC; CDR3aa: CASSSGGSYEQYF
d_gene: .; v_gene: TRBV15; abundance: once; j_gene: TRBJ2-7; CDR3nt: TGTGCCACCAGAGTACAGGGAGAGGCTTCCTACGAGCAGTACTTC; CDR3aa: CATRVQGEASYEQYF
d_gene: .; v_gene: TRBV7-3; abundance: .; j_gene: TRBJ1-1; CDR3nt: TGTGCCAGCAGCTTAACCGGGACTGAAGCTTTCTTT; CDR3aa: CASSLTGTEAFF
d_gene: .; v_gene: TRBV29-1; abundance: .; j_gene: TRBJ1-1; CDR3nt: TGCAGCGTTGGATCTTACGGGGGGCCCGAGACTGATGAAGCTTTCTTT; CDR3aa: CSVGSYGGPETDEAFF
d_gene: .; v_gene: TRBV9; abundance: .; j_gene: TRBJ1-4; CDR3nt: TGTGCCAGCAGCGTCTCCCCCTCATCAGGGGAAAAACTGTTTTTT; CDR3aa: CASSVSPSSGEKLFF
d_gene: .; v_gene: TRBV6-5; abundance: .; j_gene: TRBJ1-1; CDR3nt: TGTGCCAGCAGTTCAGGGGCGAGGACTGAAGCTTTCTTT; CDR3aa: CASSSGARTEAFF
d_gene: .; v_gene: TRBV19; abundance: .; j_gene: TRBJ1-3; CDR3nt: TGTGCCAGTAGTATAGATCGTAACTCTGGAAACACCATATATTTT; CDR3aa: CASSIDRNSGNTIYF
d_gene: TRBD1; v_gene: TRBV19; abundance: few; j_gene: TRBJ1-6; CDR3nt: TGTGCCAGTAGTATCTCAGGGGGGCATAATTCACCCCTCCACTTT; CDR3aa: CASSISGGHNSPLHF
d_gene: TRBD1; v_gene: TRBV19; abundance: .; j_gene: TRBJ2-7; CDR3nt: TGTGCCAGTAGTACTGACAGGGGCCCTCCCTATACCTACGAGCAGTACTTC; CDR3aa: CASSTDRGPPYTYEQYF
d_gene: .; v_gene: TRBV27; abundance: .; j_gene: TRBJ2-1; CDR3nt: TGTGCCAGCAAAAGGGGCACCTACAATGAGCAGTTCTTC; CDR3aa: CASKRGTYNEQFF
d_gene: .; v_gene: TRBV11-2; abundance: .; j_gene: TRBJ1-4; CDR3nt: TGTGCCAGCAGCTTAGCCCCGGGAGTCGCTGAAAAACTGTTTTTT; CDR3aa: CASSLAPGVAEKLFF
d_gene: .; v_gene: TRBV30; abundance: few; j_gene: TRBJ1-6; CDR3nt: TGTGCCTGCAGCGTCTCCTATAATTCACCCCTCCACTTT; CDR3aa: CACSVSYNSPLHF